This T cell receptor beta chain was captured in a study of blood T cell repertoires in COVID-19. Turning to the study itself: Nucleic acid was either cDNA or gDNA, and it came from T cells, B-cell-depleted T cells, or PBMCs.

As processed by the authors: From reference gene primer amplification, estimates of nucleated cell counts were derived. The data were produced by immunoSEQ multiplex PCR, yet TCRdb's version contains in-frame clones alone and is incomplete. The V and J calls and clone size are taken from that table; D and trimming were inferred from the DNA. This table holds 150,000 to 200,000 clones, over 80% found once. CDR3 length: 16 residues. In germline, CDR1 is LGHNA, CDR2 YSLEER. The V and J ends lost 1 base and 7 bases, in that order; junction bases with no gene match: 8. The V call is TRBV4-3, the J call TRBJ2-2; 8 nucleotides agree with TRBD1. Material for sequencing was peripheral blood. The source is a man aged 30 to 39 with COVID-19, enrolled during active disease. In DNA, the CDR3 is TGCGCCAGCAGCCAAGTGGACAGGGAAGGGATCGGGGAGCTGTTTTTT. Translating gives CASSQVDREGIGELFF.